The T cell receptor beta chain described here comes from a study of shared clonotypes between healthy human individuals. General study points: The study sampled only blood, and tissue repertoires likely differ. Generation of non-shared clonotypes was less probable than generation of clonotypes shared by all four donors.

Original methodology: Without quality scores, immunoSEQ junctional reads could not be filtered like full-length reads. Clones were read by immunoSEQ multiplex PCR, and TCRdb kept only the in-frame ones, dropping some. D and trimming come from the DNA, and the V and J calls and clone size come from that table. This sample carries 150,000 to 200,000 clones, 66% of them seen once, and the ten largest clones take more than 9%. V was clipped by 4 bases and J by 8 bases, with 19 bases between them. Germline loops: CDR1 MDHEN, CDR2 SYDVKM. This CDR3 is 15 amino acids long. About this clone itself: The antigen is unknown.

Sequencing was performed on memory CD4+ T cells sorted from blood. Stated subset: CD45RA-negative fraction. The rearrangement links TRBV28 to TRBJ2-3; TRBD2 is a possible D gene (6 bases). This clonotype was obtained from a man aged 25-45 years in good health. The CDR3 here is CASSSGGGGGVTQYF. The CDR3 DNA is TGTGCCAGCAGTTCCGGGGGAGGCGGAGGGGTTACGCAGTATTTT.